Below, one T cell receptor beta chain is given with its context. Its antigen has not been determined. Per-base qualities were not stored, and no clone one base away is much larger. The cohort comprised around 690 healthy bone marrow donors. At the time of sampling, every cohort member was nominally healthy, though immune exposures that went unrecorded were likely present. The donor was CMV seronegative and was included in the group of 352 seronegative cohort members. A peripheral blood sample was provided by each donor, and peripheral blood mononuclear cells were used for TCR beta sequencing. The Qiagen DNeasy Blood Extraction Kit was used to extract genomic DNA from the blood cell samples. CDR1 and CDR2 are drawn from the germline V gene: SGHTA, FQGNSA. The CDR3 starts with the cysteine, ends with the phenylalanine, and has 15 residues. The entry retains the CDR3 DNA only, 45 bases that are in frame from base 1. V trim: 5 bases; J trim: 1 base; unmatched bases: 7.

The sample comes from a study of cytomegalovirus exposure and HLA in healthy donors (dated by TCRdb to between 2016 and 2019). As for the study more broadly: According to an earlier analysis of around 600 of the donors, about 179 million T cells yielded some 120 million unique TCR beta sequences and 276 Gb of sequence data. HLA typing covered class I and class II loci at four-digit resolution. Every repertoire in the discovery cohort had been generated on one and the same sequencing platform. High-throughput TCR immunosequencing, statistical association of individual TCRs with disease status, and machine learning were combined to predict cytomegalovirus infection status. Roughly 5 DR-DQ haplotypes were treated as single units for association and clustering because of strong linkage in the cohort. Rather than using new phenotypic data, the later analysis identified candidate immune exposures from TCR beta sequences and from how often those sequences occurred across donors. Donor age, sex, ethnicity and CMV serostatus were compiled together with the repertoire data. Typing coverage varied by locus: about 629-630 donors for A, B, C, DRB1 and DQB1; 500 to 550 for DQA1; some 610 for DPA1; 450 to 480 for DPB1. In a later analysis, previously published TCR beta repertoires from 666 donors were re-analyzed and high-resolution HLA genotyping was added so that TCR occurrence patterns could be studied. A later genetic analysis took genome-wide SNP genotypes for about three fifths of the roughly 700 donors and used that subset as a discovery cohort. The T cell repertoires of about 700 subjects were profiled by immunosequencing and related to cytomegalovirus serostatus. Across some 400 genotyped donors of the cohort, an average of roughly 200,000 unique TCR beta nucleotide sequences per donor were sequenced, and 15% to 20% of those sequences were non-productive. The study aimed to test whether cataloging public T cell receptors could reveal signatures of past pathogen exposure. Roughly 300 gigabases of sequencing data and 78 million or so unique TCR sequences were included in an early release covering about 700 HLA-typed donors. In an earlier analysis of 587 of the donors, high-throughput TCR beta sequencing was used to judge whether each TCR beta V gene segment behaved as functional or pseudogenic. Besides the first cohort of more than 650 subjects, a separate validation cohort made up of about 120 different subjects was used. Of the roughly 400 genotyped donors, roughly 76% were placed in the genetic ancestry cluster associated with self-reported Caucasian donors. Here is what the overall study found, with its caveats: For the cohort, immune exposure information was limited to CMV serostatus. The authors suggested that the approach could potentially be generalized to other disease states and immunological phenotypes. Across donors, most TCR sequences were observed very rarely, whereas some public TCRs were present in many individuals. Several of the top co-occurrence clusters appeared to be linked to parvovirus B19, influenza, CMV and Epstein-Barr virus, according to a later analysis. The presence/absence analyses assumed that sequencing depth was roughly uniform across donors, and that assumption may not be true. The classifier was reported to diagnose cytomegalovirus status with high specificity and sensitivity in both the original and validation cohorts. In a later analysis, most CMV-associated TCR beta chains were found to appear HLA-restricted, with HLA associations seemingly driven largely by CMV exposure. HLA typing was unavailable for some donors at each locus, so association tests used only the typed subset. Compared with equally common non-associated chains, HLA-associated TCR beta chains in a later analysis were more clonally expanded and had lower generation probabilities. This cohort had only TCR beta chains sequenced, and the lack of alpha or paired-chain data limited which features could be detected. An association between a missense DCLRE1C variant and V-gene and J-gene trimming of TCR beta chains was found in a later genetic analysis and replicated in an independent cohort. In a later analysis, the rate of TCR association differed among HLA loci, with DRB1 alleles having the most associated TCRs and HLA-C alleles having the fewest. The 87-base-pair reads could not distinguish some IMGT-functional V segments, including TRBV6-2 and TRBV6-3, so those segments were excluded. An earlier analysis of approximately 590 of the donors showed that most TCR beta V segments appeared in productive rearrangements either about 87% or about 30% of the time, which broadly matched IMGT annotations. Correlated functional status among segregating V segments might reflect linkage disequilibrium, but an unknown experimental factor could not be ruled out. At a false discovery rate of 0.05, a later analysis linked around 15,000 TCR beta sequences to specific HLA alleles. A further reported finding was that TCR beta sequences accurately predicted the HLA-A and HLA-B alleles for most subjects in the first cohort. A cluster of highly shared sequence variants was judged likely to represent a technical artifact of the sequencing pipeline. A few of the identified cytomegalovirus-associated TCR beta chains were confirmed in vitro to be specific for cytomegalovirus antigens. Strong co-occurrence of HLA alleles, especially DR and DQ, made assigning TCR associations to individual alleles difficult. According to a later genetic analysis, donors in an Asian-associated ancestry cluster had fewer N-insertions in productive TCRs than the approximately 700-donor mean. Because counts were too low, some 17 rarely observed V segments, including chromosome 9 orphons, were excluded from the earlier analysis of 587 of the donors. The study listed 150 to 200 TCR beta chains as associated with cytomegalovirus.

The library came from the immunoSEQ multiplex PCR assay. The multiplex PCR relied on a mix of 60 forward primers for TCR Vbeta segments and 13 reverse primers for TCR Jbeta segments. The CDR3 region of rearranged TCR beta genes was amplified from genomic DNA by a multiplex PCR assay. The Illumina HiSeq System was used to sequence the amplified TCR beta libraries as 87-base-pair reads. The authors processed their data as follows. A later analysis tallied 75 million to 95 million unique TCR beta chains across the 610 or so repertoires, and some 10 million of those chains were shared by two or more donors. Raw reads were error-corrected and collapsed into unique sequences by a nearest-neighbor algorithm in which closely related sequences were merged to remove PCR and sequencing errors. CDR3 sequences were aligned to IMGT reference sequences to assign V, D and J gene segments. For a sequence to be retained, a match of at least six nucleotides was required to both a V gene segment and a J gene segment. A rearrangement was called productive if the CDR3 had no stop codons and remained in frame with V and J, and every other rearrangement was called non-productive. Following IMGT convention, CDR3 was defined as the stretch from the second conserved V-encoded cysteine to the conserved J-encoded phenylalanine. The earlier analysis of some 600 of the donors excluded sequences that lacked an unambiguous match to a single V gene segment. In an earlier analysis of a few hundred of the donors, V segments were called functional above 56.7% productive rearrangements and were called segregating when the between-donor standard deviation exceeded 5%. A statistical classification framework was built for diagnosing cytomegalovirus status from the catalog of TCR beta chain sequences. In a later analysis, TCR nucleotide sequences were compared against IMGT/GENE-DB human TR gene sequences so that V and J genes could be assigned. Using the TCRdist pipeline, a later analysis assigned CDR3 sequences along with most-parsimonious VDJ recombination scenarios. A later analysis defined each TCR beta chain by its CDR3 amino acid sequence plus V-gene family, and excluded reads lacking a unique V-gene family. A later analysis removed 600 or so highly shared, low-generation-probability nucleotide sequences to deal with suspected cross-contamination and a sequencing artifact. In a later analysis, a clonal expansion index was calculated for each public chain from normalized within-repertoire ranks of inferred template counts. Generation probabilities in a later analysis came from a VDJ recombination model fitted to out-of-frame rearrangements, and those results were checked against IGoR. In a later analysis, hypergeometric tests were used to score TCR-TCR, TCR-HLA and TCR-CMV co-occurrence, with a repertoire-size bias correction applied to TCR pairs. To estimate false discovery rates, a later analysis permuted the HLA or CMV assignments 20 times. In a later analysis, co-occurring TCRs were grouped using DBSCAN, and TCRdist sequence similarity was added for clustering within HLA-allele-positive subsets. Repertoires with fewer than 30,000 or more than 120,000 public chains, plus five repertoires with anomalous nucleotide sharing, were excluded from co-occurrence clustering. As stored in TCRdb, this immuneACCESS dataset retains in-frame rearrangements with V and J assigned. A fraction of the clones does not appear; measured against another copy, unresolved V genes explain less than half of the discrepancy, and the remainder lacks a known reason. For V, J and clone size, that table is used; D and trimming come from the DNA. The sample table shows about 200,000 clones, and 75% to 90% are seen once. The ten largest account for 0.31% of the sample.

Sequencing input: PBMCs. The chain uses TRBV7-2 and TRBJ2-7; TRBD1 fits 8 bases in the junction. The TCR was taken from a young woman in good health and CMV-seronegative. The CDR3 region reads CASSQSGTGSYEQYF. In nucleotide form, the sequence is TGTGCCAGCAGCCAATCCGGGACAGGATCCTACGAGCAGTACTTC.